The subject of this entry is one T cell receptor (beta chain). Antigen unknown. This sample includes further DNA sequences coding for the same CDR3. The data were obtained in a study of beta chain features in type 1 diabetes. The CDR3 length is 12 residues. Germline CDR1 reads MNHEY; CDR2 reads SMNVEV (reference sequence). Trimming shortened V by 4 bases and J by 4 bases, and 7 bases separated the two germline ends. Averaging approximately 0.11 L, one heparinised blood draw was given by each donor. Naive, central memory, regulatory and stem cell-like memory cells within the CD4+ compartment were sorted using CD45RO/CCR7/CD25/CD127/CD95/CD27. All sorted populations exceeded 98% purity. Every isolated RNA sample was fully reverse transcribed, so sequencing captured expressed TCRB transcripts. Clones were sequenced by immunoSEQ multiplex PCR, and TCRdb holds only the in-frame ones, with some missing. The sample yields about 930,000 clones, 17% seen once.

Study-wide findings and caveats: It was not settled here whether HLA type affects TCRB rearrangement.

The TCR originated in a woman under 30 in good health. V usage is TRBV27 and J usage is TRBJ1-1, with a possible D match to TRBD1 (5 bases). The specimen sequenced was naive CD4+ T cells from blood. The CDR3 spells CASSSRGTEAFF. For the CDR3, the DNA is TGTGCCAGCAGTTCTAGGGGCACTGAAGCTTTCTTT.